Below are 26 T cell receptor beta chains sequenced from a single sample in a study of glioma-infiltrating T cells. Using RNA template, CDR3s of TCR alpha and beta were amplified with iRepertoire arm-PCR. One entry per CDR3 protein results from TCRdb running MiXCR on the multiplex PCR reads. The sample lists about 200,000 distinct CDR3 sequences; more than 25% were seen once. The specimen sequenced was glioma tissue, nonneoplastic brain tissue, or PBMCs (not recorded which). The receptors come from a human donor with low-grade glioma or glioblastoma, undergoing nonglioma brain surgery, or in good health (not recorded which).

This clonotype was detected many times. This chain connects TRBV20-1 to TRBJ2-7; possibly TRBD2 for D (6 bases). The germline V gene has CDR1 DFQATT and CDR2 SNEGSKA (reference sequence). CDR3 length: 17 amino acids. Trimming left V 3 bases short and J 4 bases short, with 25 bases between. CDR3 in amino acids: CSASARSSGLFRYEQYF. The CDR3 DNA reads as TGCAGTGCTAGTGCCCGTTCTTCGGGACTCTTCCGTTACGAGCAGTACTTC.

This clonotype was picked up many times. The CDR3 sequence is CASRRLAAGELFF. Written as DNA, the CDR3 is TGTGCCAGCAGGAGACTAGCGGCCGGGGAGCTGTTTTTT. The rearrangement joins TRBV28 to TRBJ2-2; 9 bases line up with TRBD2. The CDR3 is 13 residues long. J was trimmed by 6 bases and V by 6 bases; bases with no gene match: 2. Germline CDR1 reads MDHEN; CDR2 reads SYDVKM.

The chain has TRBV25-1 and TRBJ1-2, with 7 nucleotides matching TRBD1. The CDR3 runs 16 residues. Losses at the gene ends were 1 base for V and 1 base for J; bases not matched to a gene: 6. CDR1 and CDR2 (germline): MGHDK, SYGVNS. The CDR3 loop reads CASSEWGQILNYGYTF. DNA for the CDR3: TGTGCCAGCAGTGAATGGGGACAGATCCTTAACTATGGCTACACCTTC.

Worth noting for this clonotype: Since a much larger clone is just one base distant, this may be a read error. The chain employs TRBV2 and TRBJ1-5; D is ambiguous. The CDR3 sequence is 14 residues long. V was shortened by 3 bases and J by 7 bases, with 13 bases between the two germline ends. From germline, CDR1 is SNHLY and CDR2 FYNNEI. CDR3 coding DNA: TGTGCCAGCAGTGACCCTACACCAGGACAGCCCCAGCATTTT. It encodes CASSDPTPGQPQHF. Complete variable domain (other parts from reference TRBV2 and TRBJ1-5): EPEVTQTPSHQVTQMGQEVILRCVPISNHLYFYWYRQILGQKVEFLVSFYNNEISEKSEIFDDQFSVERPDGSNFTLKIRSTKLEDSAMYFCASSDPTPGQPQHFGDGTRLSIL.

As regards this clonotype: A junction end diverges from the germline sequence, so it may reflect a read error. The V gene is TRBV24-1, the J gene TRBJ2-1, with 10 bases matching TRBD2. Germline CDR1 and CDR2: KGHDR and SFDVKD. The CDR3 runs 16 residues. The CDR3 bases are TGTGCCACCAGTGATTCAGGTAGCGGGAGGAATAATGAGCAGCTCTTC. This translates into CATSDSGSGRNNEQLF.

In the case of this clonotype: The CDR3 does not end in the conserved phenylalanine or tryptophan, so this is likely a read error. The chain recombines TRBV11-2 with TRBJ2-1, with D hard to call. Germline CDR1 is SGHAT and CDR2 is FQNNGV. V was pared by 3 bases and J by 5 bases, with 11 bases between. This CDR3 is built from 14 residues. This CDR3 is CASSFLDRNNEQFS. The CDR3 coding sequence is TGTGCCAGCAGCTTTTTGGATAGAAACAATGAGCAGTTCTCC.

A remark on this clonotype: A clone one base away is much larger, so this may be a read error. The chain joins TRBV19 to TRBJ2-1; 8 bases match TRBD2. The CDR3 consists of 14 residues. V shed 3 bases and J 10 bases; nucleotides not matched to a gene: 8. CDR1 and CDR2 (germline): LNHDA, SQIVND (reference sequence). This chain's CDR3 is CASSITSGSYEQFF. The DNA of the CDR3 is TGTGCCAGTAGTATTACGAGCGGGAGCTACGAGCAGTTCTTC.

The chain links TRBV3-1 to TRBJ2-3, with D possibly being TRBD2 (6 bases). The CDR3 is 16 amino acids. Germline V CDR1 and CDR2: LGHDT, YNNKEL (reference sequence). With 2 bases removed from V and 5 bases from J, the gap between germline ends came to 17 bases. This chain's CDR3 is CASSQKGGKIKDTQYF. In DNA form, the CDR3 reads TGTGCCAGCAGCCAAAAGGGCGGGAAGATCAAAGATACGCAGTATTTT.

This clonotype was found many times. V gene TRBV11-2 combines with J gene TRBJ2-3; 12 bases fit TRBD2. Germline V CDR1 and CDR2: SGHAT, FQNNGV. CDR3 size: 17 residues. V was pared by 5 bases and J by 2 bases, with 8 bases of the junction left unmatched. CDR3 in DNA: TGTGCCAGCAGCCCCTGGACTAGCGGGGATTCCACAGATACGCAGTATTTT. Encoded protein: CASSPWTSGDSTDTQYF. The complete variable domain, with remaining parts taken from reference TRBV11-2 and TRBJ2-3, reads EAGVAQSPRYKIIEKRQSVAFWCNPISGHATLYWYQQILGQGPKLLIQFQNNGVVDDSQLPKDRFSAERLKGVDSTLKIQPAKLEDSAVYLCASSPWTSGDSTDTQYFGPGTRLTVL.

This clonotype was counted ten times or more. This chain joins TRBV28 and TRBJ2-7; 8 nucleotides align to TRBD1. The CDR3 loop spans 14 amino acids. Germline V lookup: CDR1 MDHEN, CDR2 SYDVKM. The J segment lost 3 bases and the V segment lost 6 bases, leaving 7 bases of the junction unmatched. CDR3 in DNA: TGTGCCAGCAGCAAACAGGGGGTTCTCTACGAGCAGTACTTC. It is translated as CASSKQGVLYEQYF.

There are many counts of this clonotype. The genes are TRBV4-1 and TRBJ1-2; 10 nucleotides agree with TRBD1. The CDR3 loop spans 14 amino acids. Losses at the gene ends were 4 bases for V and 6 bases for J; bases not matched to a gene: 5. Germline-derived CDR1 and CDR2 are MGHRA and YSYEKL. In DNA form, the CDR3 reads TGCGCCAGCAGCCGAGGCGGGACAGGGGATGGCTACACCTTC. Translation: CASSRGGTGDGYTF.

This clonotype was detected once. One base away lies a much larger clone, so this may be a sequencing read error. This rearrangement joins TRBV19 to TRBJ2-7, with D perhaps TRBD1 or TRBD2 (5 bases each). Germline-derived CDR1 and CDR2 are LNHDA and SQIVND (reference sequence). The CDR3 contains 15 residues. The CDR3, as DNA: TGTGCCAGTAGTGCGTACCGGGACGGATCCTACAAGCAGTACTTC. Translating it yields CASSAYRDGSYKQYF.

The rearrangement uses TRBV5-1 and TRBJ1-5; perhaps TRBD1 as D (6 bases). Germline V gene sequence: CDR1 SGHRS, CDR2 YFSETQ. The CDR3 consists of 15 residues. The ends were cut back, 4 bases at V and 3 bases at J, with 14 bases in the middle. CDR3 nucleotides: TGCGCCAGCAGCCCCGAGGGGGGGTCCAATCAGCCCCAGCATTTT. Translated: CASSPEGGSNQPQHF. The full variable domain, in which reference TRBV5-1 and TRBJ1-5 provide the parts outside the CDR3, is KAGVTQTPRYLIKTRGQQVTLSCSPISGHRSVSWYQQTPGQGLQFLFEYFSETQRNKGNFPGRFSGRQFSNSRSEMNVSTLELGDSALYLCASSPEGGSNQPQHFGDGTRLSIL.

The V and J genes are TRBV4-1 and TRBJ2-7, with D perhaps assigned TRBD1 or TRBD2 (5 bases each). The ends were cut back, 1 base at V and 3 bases at J, with 16 bases in the middle. Germline V gene data show CDR1 as MGHRA and CDR2 as YSYEKL. The CDR3 is made up of 16 amino acids. CDR3 sequence (DNA): TGCGCCAGCAGCCAAGGGGGGAGAAATCGAGACTACGAGCAGTACTTC. Amino acids: CASSQGGRNRDYEQYF.

This clonotype was found a few times. The DNA is left out, because the CDR3 cannot be placed on it with certainty; the CDR3 is given as TCRdb lists it. The chain combines TRBV12-3 or TRBV12-4 with TRBJ2-7. The CDR3 length is 14 residues, termini included. This chain's CDR3 is CASSLAQARNEQYF.

With respect to this clonotype: A much bigger clone sits one base away, suggesting this may be a read error. V is TRBV25-1 and J is TRBJ1-2; D is undetermined. Germline V gene sequence: CDR1 MGHDK, CDR2 SYGVNS. CDR3 length: 11 amino acids. CDR3 sequence reads: CASSEEYGCTF. The CDR3 coding sequence is TGTGCCAGCAGTGAAGAATATGGCTGCACCTTC.

The chain is built from TRBV19 and TRBJ2-4; 10 bases map to TRBD1. The CDR3 is 14 amino acids. CDR1 is LNHDA and CDR2 is SQIVND in the germline V gene (reference sequence). J lost 7 bases, V lost 7 bases, and 7 bases had no gene match. CDR3 protein: CASTPDRGRNIQYF. Here the CDR3 DNA reads TGTGCCAGTACCCCGGACAGGGGGAGGAACATTCAGTACTTC.

This clonotype occurred once. A clone one base away is much larger, so this may be a read error. This chain uses TRBV12-3 or TRBV12-4 with TRBJ2-7; 9 nucleotides match TRBD1. TRBJ2-1 matches the DNA end more closely, so the J call is doubtful. The CDR3 extends over 14 amino acids. The CDR3 reads CASGRLGQGGEQFF. DNA for the CDR3: TGTGCCAGCGGGCGACTGGGACAGGGCGGCGAGCAGTTCTTC.

This clonotype was counted a few times. This chain uses TRBV4-1 with TRBJ2-7, with TRBD1 identical over 10 bases. This CDR3 contains 15 residues. Germline assignment: CDR1 MGHRA and CDR2 YSYEKL. Trimming cost V 1 base and J 6 bases; bases outside gene matches: 6. DNA of the CDR3: TGCGCCAGCAGCCAAGCTCCGGGACAGGGGTTCGAGCAGTACTTC. Translating gives CASSQAPGQGFEQYF.

This clonotype was counted a few times. This chain uses TRBV3-1 with TRBJ2-2; 10 positions match TRBD1. The CDR3 is 16 residues long. With 4 bases clipped from V and 6 bases from J, the junction kept 8 bases outside the gene matches. Germline V gene lookup returns CDR1 LGHDT and CDR2 YNNKEL (reference sequence). Written as DNA, the CDR3 is TGTGCCAGCAGCCGGGGGACAGGGGTCCCCTCCGGGGAGCTGTTTTTT. Its translation is CASSRGTGVPSGELFF.

This clonotype was observed many times. The V and J genes are TRBV7-2 and TRBJ2-3; 8 bases are shared with TRBD2. Germline V gene lookup returns CDR1 SGHTA and CDR2 FQGNSA. This CDR3 region has 14 residues. The trim removed 6 bases at V and 3 bases at J, leaving 5 bases unmatched. The CDR3 loop is CASSLSGSTDTQYF. DNA of the CDR3: TGTGCCAGCAGTCTGAGCGGGAGTACAGATACGCAGTATTTT.

The chain links TRBV3-1 to TRBJ2-5; TRBD2 matches at 9 bases. V gave up 0 bases and J gave up 4 bases; unmatched junction bases: 21. Per germline, CDR1 LGHDT and CDR2 YNNKEL (reference sequence). CDR3 size: 21 residues. CDR3 protein: CASSQDSGGPSGIEGGETQYF. CDR3 nucleotides: TGTGCCAGCAGCCAAGATTCTGGGGGCCCTAGCGGGATTGAAGGTGGAGAGACCCAGTACTTC.

This clonotype was detected many times. The gene calls are TRBV7-2 and TRBJ2-6; no definite D call. The CDR3 has 14 amino acids. Germline V CDR1 and CDR2: SGHTA, FQGNSA. Deletions cut 3 bases from V and 0 bases from J, with 3 bases between. CDR3 residues: CASSFNSGANVLTF. The CDR3 DNA reads as TGTGCCAGCAGCTTTAACTCTGGGGCCAACGTCCTGACTTTC.

This clonotype was counted ten times or more. J is TRBJ2-1 and V is TRBV20-1, with D perhaps TRBD2 (6 bases). The CDR3 contains 15 residues. Trimming shortened V by 4 bases and J by 5 bases, and 18 bases separated the two germline ends. The germline V gene encodes CDR1 DFQATT and CDR2 SNEGSKA (reference sequence). CDR3 bases: TGCAGTGCTAAGCCCCTGACGGGAGAGAACAATGAGCAGTTCTTC. Protein: CSAKPLTGENNEQFF.

There are many counts of this clonotype. V gene TRBV6-1 combines with J gene TRBJ2-2; the D is unclear. Germline V gene data show CDR1 as MNHNS and CDR2 as SASEGT. The CDR3 length is 12 residues. The V end was cut by 6 bases, the J end by 4 bases, with 6 bases between. CDR3: CASSRTTGELFF. The CDR3 bases are TGTGCCAGCAGCCGGACCACCGGGGAGCTGTTTTTT.

For this clonotype: One end of the junction does not line up with germline, which may come from a read error. The V gene is TRBV6-1, the J gene TRBJ2-7; no firm D call. The V gene's germline CDR1 is MNHNS and CDR2 SASEGT. This CDR3 spans 13 amino acids. The chain's CDR3 is CASSNPLTDEQYF. The CDR3 coding sequence is TGTGCTAGCAGCAACCCTCTGACGGATGAGCAGTACTTC.